A selection of T cell receptor beta chains follows, all from one sample in a study of OX40 agonist ivuxolimab in advanced cancers. Libraries were prepared by immunoSEQ multiplex PCR; TCRdb keeps only in-frame clonotypes and omits some of them. The sample lists about 120,000 clones; more than 80% were seen once. The source was CD4+ or CD8+ T cells sorted from blood, collected in a trial of the OX40 agonist ivuxolimab. The receptors shown here come from an adult with an advanced solid tumor such as melanoma, head and neck, liver or kidney cancer. The conserved cysteine and the conserved F or W are not part of the CDR3 here.

TRBV7-2	13	ASSLVPGGRDEQF
TRBV11-2	16	ASRFPRRREGENTEAF
TRBV5-5	13	ASSLQGDSNQPQH
TRBV6-4	11	ASSDSGRLEAF
TRBV7-2	14	ASSLQGAHSYNEQF
TRBV18	11	ASSPQDGTEAF
TRBV14	12	ASSQGTANEKLF
TRBV5-1	11	ASNQGFQETQY
TRBV28	15	ASSLGIGQSSYSGYT
TRBV18	12	ASSPDSPPGEQY
TRBV10-2	11	ASSGTGTNQQY
TRBV19	13	ASSLGPGTDYGYT
TRBV7-9	12	ASSLGSMNTEAF
TRBV19	13	ASSIVLDRTGELF
TRBV21-1	12	ASSIGGGRTEQF
TRBV11-2	11	ASSQDRGYGYT
TRBV9	12	ASSADRALRGYT
TRBV7-2	13	ASSSQGLAPDTQY
TRBV4-1	14	ASSQEGRMSSYEQY
TRBV5-4	12	ASSLEERAETQY
TRBV19	11	ASMGGPNTEAF
TRBV5-1	15	ASSLALAGPYTDTQY
TRBV11-2	11	ASSMDRTGELF
TRBV9	13	ASSVGIGGSYEQY
TRBV4-3	14	ASSQSWRGGPGELF
TRBV30	10	AYGTNRQPQH
TRBV6-1	13	ASSEVSFSNQPQH